The 8 T cell receptor beta chains below were found in one sample sequenced in a study of HIV-infected patients and healthy controls. No cell fractionation was done, so the repertoire covers all unsorted peripheral blood T cells. Alpha and beta constant-region primers primed reverse transcription of around 0.5 ug RNA. Using multiplexing indices, alpha and beta chain libraries were generated apart by chain-specific third strand synthesis. Via MiXCR, TCRdb re-called the 5' RACE reads, giving one row per CDR3 protein. This sample has 15,000 to 20,000 distinct CDR3 sequences, with 9% to 10% found just once. Material: blood. These receptor sequences come from an adult in good health.

The genes are TRBV28 and TRBJ2-1, with TRBD2 identical over 10 bases. Trimming removed 2 bases from V and 2 bases from J; junction bases left unmatched: 3. The CDR3 has 16 amino acids. Germline V gene lookup returns CDR1 MDHEN and CDR2 SYDVKM. For the CDR3, the DNA is TGTGCCAGCAGTTTACTCCTAGCGGGAGCCTACAATGAGCAGTTCTTC. This encodes CASSLLLAGAYNEQFF.

In this sample, this clonotype turned up many times. The J gene is TRBJ1-1, the V gene TRBV7-2, with 7 positions matching TRBD1. The CDR3 is made up of 15 amino acids. Germline CDR1 and CDR2: SGHTA and FQGNSA. With V trimmed by 2 bases and J by 4 bases, 7 bases remained unmatched. The CDR3 DNA reads TGTGCCAGCAGCTTATCATCCAGGGGGATCACTGAAGCTTTCTTT. This gives the protein CASSLSSRGITEAFF.

This clonotype was picked up many times. This sequence joins TRBV28 and TRBJ1-5; D unresolved. Germline-derived CDR1 and CDR2 are MDHEN and SYDVKM. CDR3 length equals 12 residues. Trimming stripped 5 bases from V and 6 bases from J, with 8 bases between. For the CDR3, the DNA is TGTGCCAGCAGTCCGCGAGCTCAGCCCCAGCATTTT. Residues: CASSPRAQPQHF.

The sample holds a few counts of this clonotype. The V call is TRBV13, the J call TRBJ2-1; D is possibly TRBD2 (6 bases). V gave up 6 bases and J gave up 7 bases, with 13 bases separating them. Germline V gives CDR1 PRHDT, CDR2 FYEKMQ (reference sequence). The CDR3 covers 13 residues. The CDR3 region is CASSAGSGNEQFF. The CDR3 DNA reads TGTGCCAGCAGTGCCGGCAGCGGGAATGAGCAGTTCTTC.

This clonotype has at least ten counts. The rearrangement links TRBV9 to TRBJ2-1; the D gene could be TRBD1 or TRBD2 (5 bases each). The V end lost 4 bases, the J end lost 0 bases, and 11 bases lay between the germline ends. The CDR3 covers 15 residues. Looked up from germline, CDR1 is SGDLS and CDR2 is YYNGEE. This CDR3 is CASSPGPNSYNEQFF. CDR3 coding DNA: TGTGCCAGCAGCCCGGGACCCAACTCCTACAATGAGCAGTTCTTC.

The table lists this clonotype with many counts. The chain combines TRBV11-2 with TRBJ2-1; 9 nucleotides match TRBD2. With 6 bases clipped from V and 8 bases from J, the junction kept 11 bases outside the gene matches. CDR1 SGHAT and CDR2 FQNNGV come from the germline V gene. The CDR3 runs 15 residues. The CDR3 bases are TGTGCCAGCAGTCCTGGTTTAGCGGGAGTGGATGAGCAGTTCTTC. Its protein is CASSPGLAGVDEQFF.

This clonotype was seen repeatedly, ten times or more. The rearrangement uses TRBV20-1 and TRBJ2-2; 9 positions match TRBD2. Germline V lookup: CDR1 DFQATT, CDR2 SNEGSKA (reference sequence). The CDR3 runs to 16 residues. The V and J ends lost 1 base and 5 bases, in that order; junction bases with no gene match: 8. CDR3 region: CSARALSGSWTGELFF. CDR3 DNA sequence: TGCAGTGCTAGAGCTCTTAGCGGGAGTTGGACCGGGGAGCTGTTTTTT.

The sample holds many counts of this clonotype. The chain is built from TRBV20-1 and TRBJ2-7, with TRBD1 identical over 9 bases. Germline CDR1 DFQATT, CDR2 SNEGSKA (reference sequence). V lost 5 bases to trimming and J lost 4 bases; unmatched junction nucleotides: 12. The CDR3 length is 15 residues. The chain's CDR3 is CSAPELGTGKYEQYF. DNA of the CDR3: TGCAGTGCTCCCGAACTCGGGACAGGGAAATACGAGCAGTACTTC.